This entry lists 10 T cell receptor beta chains sequenced from one sample in a study of cytomegalovirus exposure and HLA in healthy donors. With 60 Vbeta and 13 Jbeta primers, the PCR was carried out. Libraries were prepared by immunoSEQ multiplex PCR; TCRdb keeps only in-frame clonotypes and omits some of them. The top ten hold approximately 3.7% of the sample, which has over 130,000 clones, about 85% seen once. Material for sequencing was PBMCs. The receptors were sampled from a human donor in good health.

V is TRBV5-6 and J is TRBJ1-2; 7 bases agree with TRBD1. Germline CDR1 SGHDT, CDR2 YYEEEE. J lost 2 bases, V lost 4 bases, and 5 bases had no gene match. The CDR3 covers 14 residues. In DNA, the CDR3 is TGTGCCAGCAGCCGAGGGGGACAGAACTATGGCTACACCTTC. Translation gives CASSRGGQNYGYTF.

This clone was detected a few times. CDR3 DNA sequence: TGTGCCAGCAGCTTGAGGGGAGGATACACTGAAGCTTTCTTT. Protein product: CASSLRGGYTEAFF. V gene TRBV5-4 combines with J gene TRBJ1-1, with D perhaps matching TRBD1 (5 bases). V shed 1 base and J shed 3 bases, with 10 bases lying between them. The CDR3 has 14 amino acids. Germline V gene lookup returns CDR1 SGHNT and CDR2 YYREEE (reference sequence).

The chain carries TRBV4-3 and TRBJ2-2, with a weak D call TRBD2 (7 bases). Trimming cost V 8 bases and J 3 bases, with 16 bases left between them. CDR3 length equals 15 residues. CDR1 LGHNA and CDR2 YSLEER come from the germline V gene. The CDR3 nucleotides read TGCGCCAGCGGTTGGGGGAGGGGGGACACCGGGGAGCTGTTTTTT. It is translated as CASGWGRGDTGELFF.

The chain links TRBV6-6 to TRBJ1-2, with D perhaps matching TRBD1 (6 bases). Germline V CDR1 and CDR2: MNHNY, SVGAGI (reference sequence). The CDR3 extends over 15 amino acids. V lost 2 bases to trimming and J lost 1 base, with 11 bases between them. This chain's CDR3 is CASSYGDTGNYGYTF. The CDR3 DNA reads as TGTGCCAGCAGTTACGGGGACACTGGTAACTATGGCTACACCTTC.

The chain joins TRBV2 to TRBJ2-7; D remains ambiguous. Trimming took off 6 bases at V and 4 bases at J, with 19 bases between the two ends. The germline CDR1 and CDR2 sequences are SNHLY and FYNNEI. The CDR3 loop spans 15 amino acids. CDR3 amino acids: CASSASLGVAYEQYF. CDR3 nucleotide sequence: TGTGCCAGCAGCGCTTCCCTAGGTGTCGCATACGAGCAGTACTTC.

The genes are TRBV9 and TRBJ1-2, with 7 bases fitting TRBD1. The CDR3 is made up of 13 amino acids. The V and J ends lost 2 bases and 3 bases, in that order; junction bases with no gene match: 1. Germline CDR1 is SGDLS and CDR2 is YYNGEE. The CDR3 DNA follows: TGTGCCAGCAGCGTCACAGGGGACTATGGCTACACCTTC. Amino acid sequence: CASSVTGDYGYTF.

The rearrangement links TRBV6-5 to TRBJ1-3; D gene ambiguous. Germline V gene sequence: CDR1 MNHEY, CDR2 SVGAGI. Trimming removed 2 bases from V and 1 base from J, with 12 bases in between. The CDR3 runs to 16 residues. CDR3 sequence reads: CASSYTSSGSGNTIYF. In nucleotides, the CDR3 is TGTGCCAGCAGTTACACATCATCGGGATCTGGAAACACCATATATTTT.

The gene calls are TRBV15 and TRBJ1-6, with TRBD1 matching 8 bases. Germline CDR1 reads LNHNV; CDR2 reads YYDKDF (reference sequence). After removal of 1 base from V and 5 bases from J, the junction contained 4 bases not matched to a gene. This CDR3 has 16 residues. CDR3 amino acids: CATSRAMDRDNSPLHF. The CDR3 DNA reads as TGTGCCACCAGCAGAGCCATGGACAGGGATAATTCACCCCTCCACTTT.

This chain links TRBV15 with TRBJ1-5; D may be TRBD1 (6 bases). Germline CDR1 is LNHNV and CDR2 is YYDKDF (reference sequence). The CDR3 covers 15 residues. Deletions cut 6 bases from V and 6 bases from J, with 18 bases between. CDR3 protein: CATRPGHRGGQPQHF. The CDR3 bases are TGTGCCACCAGACCGGGACACCGGGGCGGTCAGCCCCAGCATTTT.

The V gene is TRBV6-1, the J gene TRBJ1-1; 8 positions agree with TRBD1. Germline assignment: CDR1 MNHNS and CDR2 SASEGT. The CDR3 contains 16 residues. V lost 1 base to trimming and J lost 2 bases; unmatched junction nucleotides: 6. The CDR3 loop is CASSEGWTGRNTEAFF. The CDR3 nucleotides are TGTGCCAGCAGTGAAGGCTGGACAGGGAGAAACACTGAAGCTTTCTTT.